This TCR beta chain was identified in a study of regulatory T cells in long-lasting Graves disease. General study points: There were preferences for TRBV28, TRBJ1-2 and TRBJ2-5 in persistent disease.

At least ten counts were recorded for this clonotype. Its specificity is not known. Time point of the sample: newly diagnosed GD, antithyroid drugs for less than 3 months. Researchers made the TCR library from RNA that was extracted from PBMCs. CDR3 length: 15 residues. Losses at the gene ends were 5 bases for V and 4 bases for J; bases not matched to a gene: 10. CDR1 is SGHKS and CDR2 is YYEKEE in the germline V gene (reference sequence). The TCR beta library used iRepertoire HTBI primers with Arm-PCR amplification of CDR3. TCRdb independently ran MiXCR on the multiplex PCR reads; one entry per CDR3 protein. Of approximately 470,000 distinct CDR3 sequences listed, around 15% are singletons. In addition, the sample was reused for a study of T cells in Graves' hyperthyroidism and ophthalmopathy.

The V call is TRBV5-5, the J call TRBJ2-5; 8 nucleotides align to TRBD2. The specimen comprised peripheral blood mononuclear cells (PBMCs), sampled at new diagnosis, from a patient treated with antithyroid drugs. The clonotype was recovered from a man in his forties with Graves disease. CDR3 bases: TGTGCCAGCAGTTCCGGGACTAGGGGGTCAGAGACCCAGTACTTC. Residues: CASSSGTRGSETQYF.